The 27 T cell receptor beta chains reported below all come from one sample, sequenced in a study of identical twins. TCRdb fed the 5' RACE reads into MiXCR, producing one record per CDR3 protein. The sample contains about 100,000 distinct CDR3 sequences, 5.9% of which appear only once. Material for sequencing was memory T cells sorted from blood. These receptors came from a woman in her forties or fifties in good health.

There are many counts of this clonotype. The J gene is TRBJ2-2, the V gene TRBV7-6; TRBD1 agrees at 8 bases. CDR3 size: 16 residues. V lost 5 bases, J lost 4 bases, and 9 bases stayed unmatched. In germline, CDR1 is SGHVS, CDR2 FNYEAQ. CDR3 loop: CASSPRGQGSTGELFF. The CDR3 DNA reads as TGTGCCAGCAGCCCCCGAGGACAGGGCAGCACCGGGGAGCTGTTTTTT.

The chain has TRBV6-2 or TRBV6-3 and TRBJ2-7; 12 bases are a match to TRBD2. Germline CDR1 is MNHEY and CDR2 is SVGEGT. V shed 6 bases and J 3 bases; nucleotides not matched to a gene: 6. The CDR3 loop spans 15 amino acids. This chain's CDR3 is CASRLLAGGVYEQYF. CDR3 nucleotides: TGTGCCAGCAGGCTACTAGCGGGAGGAGTCTACGAGCAGTACTTC.

This clonotype was picked up one time. This may be a read error: a much more frequent sequence differs by one nucleotide. V and J are TRBV2 and TRBJ2-7; TRBD1 aligns across 7 bases. V shed 4 bases, J shed 3 bases, and the junction held 3 bases outside the gene matches. Per the germline V gene, CDR1 is SNHLY and CDR2 is FYNNEI. There are 13 residues in the CDR3. This CDR3 reads CASSAGTVYEQYF. In DNA form, the CDR3 reads TGTGCCAGCAGTGCCGGGACAGTCTACGAGCAGTACTTC.

The chain couples TRBV21-1 to TRBJ1-5; the DNA was not compared with TRBD1, the D call given in the table. TRBV21-1 is a pseudogene locus. CDR3 length: 15 amino acids. The CDR3 DNA follows: TGTGCCAGCAGCGGGAGGACAGGGGGAGGTCAGCCCCAGCATTTT. The encoded protein is CASSGRTGGGQPQHF.

In this sample, this clonotype turned up a few times. CDR3 protein: CASSEGISYGYTF. The CDR3 nucleotides are TGTGCCAGCAGTGAAGGAATCAGTTATGGCTACACCTTC. This chain connects TRBV6-1 to TRBJ1-2, with D hard to call. CDR3 length: 13 residues. V lost 1 base and J 5 bases, leaving 8 bases between the germline ends. Germline CDR1 MNHNS, CDR2 SASEGT.

The sample holds a few counts of this clonotype. CDR3 nucleotides: TGTGCCAGCAGTTACTCACTAGCGAGGGAGCAGTACTTC. This codes for CASSYSLAREQYF. The chain carries TRBV6-2 or TRBV6-3 and TRBJ2-7, with TRBD2 matching over 7 bases. V lost 0 bases to trimming and J lost 7 bases; unmatched junction nucleotides: 3. Germline values: CDR1 MNHEY, CDR2 SVGEGT. This CDR3 contains 13 residues.

This clonotype has at least ten counts. The V call is TRBV11-2, the J call TRBJ2-1, with 7 bases lining up with TRBD2. This CDR3 region has 18 residues. The germline gives CDR1 SGHAT, CDR2 FQNNGV. Germline trimming cut 2 bases from V and 3 bases from J; bases unmatched to any gene: 13. CDR3 loop: CASSLSVGGSTLYNEQFF. DNA for the CDR3: TGTGCCAGCAGCTTATCTGTTGGCGGGAGTACCCTCTACAATGAGCAGTTCTTC.

At least ten counts were recorded for this clonotype. V and J are TRBV5-1 and TRBJ1-1; 8 bases agree with TRBD1. Losses at the gene ends were 0 bases for V and 6 bases for J; bases not matched to a gene: 4. Germline loops: CDR1 SGHRS, CDR2 YFSETQ. CDR3 length: 14 residues. As DNA, the CDR3 is TGCGCCAGCAGCTTGGGAGACAGGGGAGCTGAAGCTTTCTTT. It codes for CASSLGDRGAEAFF.

This clonotype was seen many times. The chain has TRBV29-1 and TRBJ1-1, with D uncertain. The germline gives CDR1 SQVTM, CDR2 ANQGSEA. The CDR3 sequence is 13 residues long. Deletions cut 3 bases from V and 2 bases from J, with 10 bases between. Here the CDR3 DNA reads TGCAGCGTTGACACGCGAATCAACACTGAAGCTTTCTTT. It translates to CSVDTRINTEAFF. Filled out from reference TRBV29-1 and TRBJ1-1, the complete variable domain reads SAVISQKPSRDICQRGTSLTIQCQVDSQVTMMFWYRQQPGQSLTLIATANQGSEATYESGFVIDKFPISRPNLTFSTLTVSNMSPEDSSIYLCSVDTRINTEAFFGQGTRLTVV.

This clonotype was recorded many times. Here the CDR3 DNA reads TGCAGTGCTAGCCGGGACAGTCGGCAGCCCCAGCATTTT. Protein sequence: CSASRDSRQPQHF. V usage is TRBV20-1 and J usage is TRBJ1-5, with TRBD1 matching over 7 bases. CDR1 is DFQATT, CDR2 SNEGSKA, per germline (reference sequence). Germline trimming cut 3 bases from V and 7 bases from J; bases unmatched to any gene: 6. The CDR3 extends over 13 amino acids.

This clonotype was picked up many times. The rearrangement joins TRBV11-2 to TRBJ1-5, with a weak D call TRBD1 (6 bases). Trimming stripped 4 bases from V and 2 bases from J, with 12 bases between. Germline lookup yields CDR1 SGHAT and CDR2 FQNNGV. The CDR3 has 15 amino acids. CDR3 in amino acids: CASSSGEIGNQPQHF. The CDR3 region has the DNA TGTGCCAGCAGCTCAGGGGAGATCGGCAATCAGCCCCAGCATTTT.

This clonotype showed up many times. This chain links TRBV18 with TRBJ2-6; D gene ambiguous. CDR3 length: 16 residues. V dropped 3 bases and J dropped 1 base, with 10 bases sitting between them. Germline lookup yields CDR1 KGHSH and CDR2 LQKENI. The CDR3 DNA sequence: TGTGCCAGCTCACCCGGTCGACAATCTGGGGCCAACGTCCTGACTTTC. Translated, it gives CASSPGRQSGANVLTF. Full variable domain (rest looked up from reference TRBV18 and TRBJ2-6): NAGVMQNPRHLVRRRGQEARLRCSPMKGHSHVYWYRQLPEEGLKFMVYLQKENIIDESGMPKERFSAEFPKEGPSILRIQQVVRGDSAAYFCASSPGRQSGANVLTFGAGSRLTVL.

This clonotype occurred many times. J is TRBJ2-1 and V is TRBV6-5; 11 bases fit TRBD2. Trimming removed 2 bases from V and 7 bases from J; junction bases left unmatched: 13. The germline gives CDR1 MNHEY, CDR2 SVGAGI. CDR3 length: 18 residues. In DNA form, the CDR3 reads TGTGCCAGCAGTTACACCTACATCACTAGCGGGAGTGAGAATGAGCAGTTCTTC. The encoded protein is CASSYTYITSGSENEQFF.

This clonotype was seen more than once but under ten times. V is TRBV29-1 and J is TRBJ1-4; 8 nucleotides line up with TRBD1. The CDR3 extends over 15 amino acids. CDR1 SQVTM and CDR2 ANQGSEA come from the germline V gene. V was clipped by 0 bases and J by 8 bases; unmatched bases: 8. The CDR3 DNA follows: TGCAGCGTTGAAGACTCAGGGGGCGTAGGAGAAAAACTGTTTTTT. This codes for CSVEDSGGVGEKLFF.

Remarks on this clonotype: Being one base from a much bigger clone, this may be a read error. This chain uses TRBV20-1 with TRBJ2-1; perhaps TRBD2 as D (6 bases). The CDR3 runs 14 residues. Germline-derived CDR1 and CDR2 are DFQATT and SNEGSKA (reference sequence). The CDR3 DNA follows: TGCAGTGCTATATCTAGCGACTGGAACAATGAGCAGTTATTC. This sequence encodes CSAISSDWNNEQLF.

The sample holds many counts of this clonotype. The rearrangement links TRBV24-1 to TRBJ2-1; the D is unclear. The CDR3 is made up of 11 amino acids. V was clipped by 0 bases and J by 8 bases, with 1 base between them. The V gene's germline CDR1 is KGHDR and CDR2 SFDVKD. The CDR3, as DNA: TGTGCCACCAGTGATTTGCATGAGCAGTTCTTC. It is translated as CATSDLHEQFF.

This clonotype came up a few times. The chain combines TRBV14 with TRBJ2-7; tentative D call: TRBD1 (5 bases). CDR1 is SGHDN and CDR2 is FVKESK in the germline V gene. CDR3 size: 16 residues. V gave up 1 base and J gave up 2 bases, with 15 bases separating them. The DNA for the CDR3 is TGTGCCAGCAGCCAAGGGGGCCTAGGGCTTCCCTACGAGCAGTACTTC. Protein product: CASSQGGLGLPYEQYF.

This clonotype appeared many times. This chain joins TRBV9 and TRBJ2-2; weak D call: TRBD1 (6 bases). Trimming took 0 bases from V and 0 from J, leaving 12 bases between them. The CDR3 runs 17 residues. Germline V lookup: CDR1 SGDLS, CDR2 YYNGEE. The CDR3 here is CASSVGAGATNTGELFF. The DNA of the CDR3 is TGTGCCAGCAGCGTAGGGGCAGGGGCCACGAACACCGGGGAGCTGTTTTTT.

This clonotype was seen ten or more times. The V and J genes are TRBV3-1 and TRBJ1-6, with no clear D. CDR1 is LGHDT and CDR2 is YNNKEL in the germline V gene (reference sequence). The V gene lost 4 bases and the J gene lost 7 bases, with 11 bases spanning the gap. There are 14 residues in the CDR3. CDR3 region: CASSPGTLNSPLHF. CDR3 in DNA: TGTGCCAGCAGCCCAGGAACTCTGAATTCACCCCTCCACTTT.

V and J are TRBV27 and TRBJ1-6; D is possibly TRBD1 (5 bases). Germline CDR1 MNHEY, CDR2 SMNVEV (reference sequence). CDR3 length: 15 amino acids. V was trimmed by 5 bases and J by 7 bases, leaving 15 bases between them. The CDR3 spells CASSADSISNSPLHF. The CDR3 DNA reads as TGTGCCAGCAGTGCCGACAGCATAAGCAATTCACCCCTCCACTTT.

There are many counts of this clonotype. The rearrangement uses TRBV24-1 and TRBJ2-1; the D gene is possibly TRBD2 (6 bases). V lost 5 bases to trimming and J lost 6 bases, with 16 bases between them. The CDR3 covers 15 residues. CDR1 and CDR2 (germline): KGHDR, SFDVKD. The CDR3 DNA follows: TGTGCCACCAGTGGTATGGCTAGCGTGTTCAATGAGCAGTTCTTC. It specifies CATSGMASVFNEQFF.

This sequence joins TRBV18 and TRBJ2-5; possibly TRBD1 for D (6 bases). CDR1 is KGHSH and CDR2 is LQKENI in the germline V gene. Trimming shortened V by 3 bases and J by 4 bases, and 18 bases separated the two germline ends. The CDR3 runs 16 residues. The CDR3 is CASSPTKTGSGETQYF. Written as DNA, the CDR3 is TGTGCCAGCTCACCCACCAAAACAGGGTCCGGAGAGACCCAGTACTTC.

The gene calls are TRBV15 and TRBJ2-3; D possibly corresponds to TRBD1 (5 bases). The CDR3 has 14 residues. The V end lost 7 bases, the J end lost 6 bases, and 17 bases lay between the germline ends. In germline, CDR1 is LNHNV, CDR2 YYDKDF (reference sequence). The CDR3 DNA reads as TGTGCCACCAAAGCCGACTCCAGGGTGGATACGCAGTATTTT. It encodes CATKADSRVDTQYF.

At least ten counts were recorded for this clonotype. The chain couples TRBV6-6 to TRBJ2-7; maybe TRBD1 (5 bases). The germline V and J ends were trimmed by 8 bases and 0 bases, with 11 bases remaining between them. There are 13 residues in the CDR3. Per the germline V gene, CDR1 is MNHNY and CDR2 is SVGAGI (reference sequence). This CDR3 is CASVQGGSYEQYF. For the CDR3, the DNA is TGTGCCAGCGTCCAGGGCGGCTCCTACGAGCAGTACTTC.

This clonotype was detected ten times or more. The chain links TRBV9 to TRBJ1-6; tentatively, D is TRBD1 (6 bases). Per germline, CDR1 SGDLS and CDR2 YYNGEE. This CDR3 comprises 16 residues. With 9 bases removed from V and 5 bases from J, the gap between germline ends came to 21 bases. Written as DNA, the CDR3 is TGTGCCACCTTACCATCGCTACAGGGTAATAATTCACCCCTCCACTTT. As protein: CATLPSLQGNNSPLHF.

There are many counts of this clonotype. V usage is TRBV5-4 and J usage is TRBJ2-1; D is uncertain. CDR1 and CDR2 (germline): SGHNT, YYREEE (reference sequence). V lost 2 bases to trimming and J lost 12 bases, with 15 bases between them. The CDR3 is 13 amino acids. CDR3 sequence (DNA): TGTGCCAGCAGCTTTACACGGGCCATCGGGCAGTTCTTC. It yields the protein CASSFTRAIGQFF.

This clonotype was detected many times. This chain joins TRBV29-1 and TRBJ2-1; TRBD2 might be the D (7 bases). The CDR3 extends over 16 amino acids. Per germline, CDR1 SQVTM and CDR2 ANQGSEA. V shed 3 bases and J shed 2 bases, with 17 bases lying between them. Here the CDR3 reads CSVEGGGGSAYNEQFF. The CDR3 region has the DNA TGCAGCGTTGAGGGAGGGGGGGGGAGTGCCTACAATGAGCAGTTCTTC.